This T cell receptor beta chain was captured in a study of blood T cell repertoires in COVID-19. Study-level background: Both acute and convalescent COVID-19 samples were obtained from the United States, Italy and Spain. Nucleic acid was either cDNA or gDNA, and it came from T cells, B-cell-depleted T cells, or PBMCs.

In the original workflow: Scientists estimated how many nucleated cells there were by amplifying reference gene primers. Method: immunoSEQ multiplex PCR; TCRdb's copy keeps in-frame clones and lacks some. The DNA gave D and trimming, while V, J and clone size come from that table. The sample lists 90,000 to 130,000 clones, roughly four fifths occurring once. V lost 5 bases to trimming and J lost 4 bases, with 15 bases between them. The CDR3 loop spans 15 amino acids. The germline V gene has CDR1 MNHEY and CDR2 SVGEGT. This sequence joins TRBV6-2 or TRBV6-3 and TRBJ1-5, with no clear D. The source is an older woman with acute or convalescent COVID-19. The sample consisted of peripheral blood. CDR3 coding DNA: TGTGCCAGCAGTCCCATAGACACGATTAATCAGCCCCAGCATTTT. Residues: CASSPIDTINQPQHF.